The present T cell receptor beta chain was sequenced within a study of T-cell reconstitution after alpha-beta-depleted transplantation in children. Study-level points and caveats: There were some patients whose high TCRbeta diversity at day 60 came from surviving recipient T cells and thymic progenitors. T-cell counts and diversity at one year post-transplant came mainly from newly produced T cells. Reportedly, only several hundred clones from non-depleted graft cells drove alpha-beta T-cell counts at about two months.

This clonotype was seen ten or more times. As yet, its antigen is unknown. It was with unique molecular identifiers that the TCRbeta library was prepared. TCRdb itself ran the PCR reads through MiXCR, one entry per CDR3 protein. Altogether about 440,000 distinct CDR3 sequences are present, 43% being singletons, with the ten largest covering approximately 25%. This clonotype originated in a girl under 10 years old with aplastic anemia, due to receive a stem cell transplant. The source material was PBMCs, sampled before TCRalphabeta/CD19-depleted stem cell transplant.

The CDR3 region is CASSRDQLASGSLTDTQYF. The DNA of the CDR3 is TGTGCCAGCAGCCGAGATCAACTTGCCAGCGGGAGCCTAACAGATACGCAGTATTTT. The rearrangement joins TRBV3-1 to TRBJ2-3, with TRBD2 identical over 8 bases. The CDR3 extends over 19 amino acids. V was pared by 4 bases and J by 3 bases, with 18 bases of the junction left unmatched. The V gene's germline CDR1 is LGHDT and CDR2 YNNKEL (reference sequence).